A single sample gave rise to the 15 T cell receptor beta chains below, sequenced in a study of Ad26.COV2.S vaccination and SARS-CoV-2 variants. Method: immunoSEQ multiplex PCR; TCRdb's copy keeps in-frame clones and lacks some. Found here are some 450,000 clones, 90% of them singletons; the top ten hold roughly 4.3%. Described treatment: roughly 19 received Ad26.COV2.S at low or high dose, single or two shots; 5 received placebo; per-sample allocation not given. Day 63 after the first vaccine or placebo injection was the time point for sampling. The source was peripheral blood, collected in a trial of Ad26.COV2.S vaccine versus placebo. These receptors all stem from a person between 18 and 60 years old who received the Ad26.COV2.S COVID-19 vaccine or a placebo.

The chain is built from TRBV23-1 and TRBJ2-1; D not certain. TRBV23-1 counts as an open reading frame of uncertain function. Trimming stripped 0 bases from V and 0 bases from J, with 18 bases between. This CDR3 region has 19 residues. The CDR3 protein is CASSQSKWVQQSSYNEQFF. CDR3 DNA: TGCGCCAGCAGTCAATCTAAATGGGTTCAGCAAAGCTCCTACAATGAGCAGTTCTTC.

This clone appeared a few times. The V and J genes are TRBV7-3 and TRBJ2-2; TRBD2 agrees at 14 bases. Germline V CDR1 and CDR2: SGHTA, FQGTGA. This CDR3 contains 19 residues. V lost 5 bases to trimming and J lost 1 base; unmatched junction nucleotides: 9. CDR3 nucleotides: TGTGCCAGCAGCCCGGGACTAGCGGGAGTTAAAGGGAACACCGGGGAGCTGTTTTTT. This sequence encodes CASSPGLAGVKGNTGELFF.

The rearrangement uses TRBV25-1 and TRBJ1-1, with 7 bases aligning to TRBD1. The CDR3 loop spans 16 amino acids. Trimming took 2 bases from V and 1 from J; bases not matched to a gene: 7. Germline-derived CDR1 and CDR2 are MGHDK and SYGVNS. CDR3 protein: CASSETGVVENTEAFF. In DNA form, the CDR3 reads TGTGCCAGCAGTGAAACAGGGGTGGTGGAGAACACTGAAGCTTTCTTT.

This clone was recorded only once. The chain recombines TRBV7-3 with TRBJ1-5; D gene unclear. V was pared by 3 bases and J by 0 bases, with 15 bases between. The CDR3 is made up of 17 amino acids. Germline V lookup: CDR1 SGHTA, CDR2 FQGTGA. The CDR3 is CASSFDPSGYSNQPQHF. CDR3 DNA sequence: TGTGCCAGCAGCTTCGACCCGTCAGGTTATAGCAATCAGCCCCAGCATTTT.

The chain has TRBV19 and TRBJ1-5; 9 bases are shared with TRBD1. CDR1 LNHDA and CDR2 SQIVND come from the germline V gene (reference sequence). This CDR3 has 18 residues. Germline trimming cut 5 bases from V and 1 base from J; bases unmatched to any gene: 12. CDR3 sequence (DNA): TGTGCCAGTAGTTATCGGACAGGGGATCATAGGAGCAATCAGCCCCAGCATTTT. Protein: CASSYRTGDHRSNQPQHF.

V gene TRBV3-1 (or the pseudogene TRBV3-2) combines with J gene TRBJ2-6, with no clear D. CDR1 is LGHDT, CDR2 YNNKEL, per germline (reference sequence). V gave up 1 base and J gave up 4 bases, with 11 bases separating them. The CDR3 sequence is 16 residues long. CDR3: CASSQVAGAGANVLTF. In nucleotides, the CDR3 is TGTGCCAGCAGCCAAGTGGCAGGAGCGGGGGCCAACGTCCTGACTTTC.

The chain has TRBV11-2 and TRBJ2-1, with D possibly being TRBD1 (5 bases). Germline V lookup: CDR1 SGHAT, CDR2 FQNNGV. CDR3 length: 16 amino acids. The V gene lost 1 base and the J gene lost 2 bases, with 12 bases spanning the gap. In DNA form, the CDR3 reads TGTGCCAGCAGCTTAGGTCCAGGACACCCCTACAATGAGCAGTTCTTC. Amino acids: CASSLGPGHPYNEQFF.

Concerning this clone: Other DNA sequences in this sample translate to the same CDR3. The chain has TRBV6-5 and TRBJ2-1; D is unresolved. Germline V gene data show CDR1 as MNHEY and CDR2 as SVGAGI. V was pared by 5 bases and J by 5 bases, with 7 bases between. The CDR3 totals 12 residues. The chain's CDR3 is CASSPRNNEQFF. The CDR3 DNA follows: TGTGCCAGCAGTCCCCGAAACAATGAGCAGTTCTTC.

The chain recombines TRBV29-1 with TRBJ1-2; 7 positions match TRBD1. The V gene end was trimmed by 0 bases and the J gene end by 5 bases; junction bases not matched to a gene: 6. CDR1 SQVTM and CDR2 ANQGSEA come from the germline V gene. The CDR3 has 14 amino acids. DNA of the CDR3: TGCAGCGTTGAAGAAGGGGGCAGGGGGTATGGCTACACCTTC. Translated, it gives CSVEEGGRGYGYTF. The complete variable domain, with remaining parts taken from reference TRBV29-1 and TRBJ1-2, reads SAVISQKPSRDICQRGTSLTIQCQVDSQVTMMFWYRQQPGQSLTLIATANQGSEATYESGFVIDKFPISRPNLTFSTLTVSNMSPEDSSIYLCSVEEGGRGYGYTFGSGTRLTVV.

The V call is TRBV7-8, the J call TRBJ1-1; 7 bases are shared with TRBD1. This CDR3 is 14 amino acids long. Germline assignment: CDR1 SGHVS and CDR2 FQNEAQ. V shed 3 bases, J shed 1 base, and the junction held 2 bases outside the gene matches. DNA for the CDR3: TGTGCCAGCAGCTTGGGGACAGCGAACACTGAAGCTTTCTTT. Its translation is CASSLGTANTEAFF. Together with reference TRBV7-8 and TRBJ1-1, the CDR3 gives the full variable domain: GAGVSQSPRYKVAKRGQDVALRCDPISGHVSLFWYQQALGQGPEFLTYFQNEAQLDKSGLPSDRFFAERPEGSVSTLKIQRTQQEDSAVYLCASSLGTANTEAFFGQGTRLTVV.

The V gene is TRBV7-2, the J gene TRBJ1-4; possibly TRBD1 for D (5 bases). CDR1 and CDR2 from the germline V gene are SGHTA and FQGNSA. CDR3 length: 17 residues. V lost 5 bases, J lost 7 bases, and 23 bases lay in between. The CDR3 loop reads CASSTTGRAGRTEKLFF. DNA for the CDR3: TGTGCCAGCAGCACGACTGGGCGTGCAGGGAGGACTGAAAAACTGTTTTTT.

The CDR3 nucleotides read TGTGCCAGCAGAGACAGGACCGGGGAGCTGTTTTTT. Translated: CASRDRTGELFF. The chain uses TRBV28 and TRBJ2-2; D perhaps matches TRBD1 (6 bases). The V end was cut by 6 bases, the J end by 5 bases, with 7 bases between. This CDR3 region has 12 residues. Germline V CDR1 and CDR2: MDHEN, SYDVKM.

J is TRBJ2-7 and V is TRBV5-1; no clear D. The CDR3 sequence is 15 residues long. Germline values: CDR1 SGHRS, CDR2 YFSETQ. V was shortened by 0 bases and J by 0 bases, with 10 bases between the two germline ends. The chain's CDR3 is CASSLEGPSSYEQYF. The CDR3 nucleotides read TGCGCCAGCAGCTTGGAAGGGCCGAGCTCCTACGAGCAGTACTTC.

As regards this clone: In the same sample, other DNA sequences code for this CDR3. V is TRBV7-2 and J is TRBJ2-7; 10 positions agree with TRBD2. CDR1 and CDR2 from the germline V gene are SGHTA and FQGNSA. The CDR3 has 15 amino acids. The trim removed 1 base at V and 3 bases at J, leaving 3 bases unmatched. The CDR3, as DNA: TGTGCCAGCAGCTTAGGGGCTAGCGGGAGCTACGAGCAGTACTTC. Translated: CASSLGASGSYEQYF.

This chain links TRBV6-5 with TRBJ1-3; weak D call: TRBD1 (6 bases). Per the germline V gene, CDR1 is MNHEY and CDR2 is SVGAGI. The CDR3 runs 13 residues. The V end was cut by 6 bases, the J end by 4 bases, with 10 bases between. CDR3 in DNA: TGTGCCAGCAGCAGGGGACGGGGAAACACCATATATTTT. Its protein product is CASSRGRGNTIYF.